The source of this T cell receptor beta chain is a study of Graves' ophthalmopathy and Graves' hyperthyroidism. Study context: The blood sample was drawn at first diagnosis and before any treatment.

Excluded: other autoimmune disease, uncontrolled infection, pregnancy or lactation. The authors amplified TCR beta CDR3 regions from RNA transcripts. An initial RT-PCR round employing HTBI primers preceded a second-round multiplex PCR. TCRdb recomputed calls from the multiplex PCR reads with MiXCR, one row per CDR3 protein. This sample yields about 740,000 distinct CDR3 sequences, of which 35% to 50% are seen a single time; 44% belongs to the top ten. This clonotype was recorded a few times. Germline-derived CDR1 and CDR2 are SGHDT and YYEEEE. The CDR3 extends over 14 amino acids. The ends were cut back, 5 bases at V and 3 bases at J, with 14 bases in the middle.

The sequence was collected from an adult man with Graves' ophthalmopathy. The sample taken for sequencing was peripheral blood. The chain couples TRBV5-6 to TRBJ1-2; TRBD1 is a possible D gene (6 bases). CDR3 amino acids: CASRSQGFDYGYTF. The DNA of the CDR3 is TGTGCCAGCAGGTCACAGGGTTTTGACTATGGCTACACCTTC.